This T cell receptor beta chain emerged from a study of blood T cell repertoires in COVID-19. The germline V gene encodes CDR1 LNHNV and CDR2 YYDKDF (reference sequence). The V end was cut by 4 bases, the J end by 0 bases, with 9 bases between. The CDR3 contains 14 residues. Recovery meant two consecutive negative NP/OP PCR tests, professional clearance, or resolved symptoms. Under the authors' procedure: Estimated nucleated cell counts came from reference gene primer amplification. Assay used: immunoSEQ multiplex PCR; TCRdb lists only in-frame clones, some missing. Clone size and the V and J calls come from that table; the DNA yielded D and trimming. This table holds roughly 330,000 clones, 87% found once.

The chain couples TRBV15 to TRBJ2-5; the D gene is possibly TRBD1 (6 bases). The specimen was PBMCs or T cells enriched from blood (not recorded which). The receptor's source is a woman in her twenties or thirties who had recovered from COVID-19. CDR3 amino acids: CATSKRQDQETQYF. CDR3 in DNA: TGTGCCACCAGCAAACGACAGGACCAAGAGACCCAGTACTTC. The full variable domain, its missing parts supplied by reference TRBV15 and TRBJ2-5, is DAMVIQNPRYQVTQFGKPVTLSCSQTLNHNVMYWYQQKSSQAPKLLFHYYDKDFNNEADTPDNFQSRRPNTSFCFLDIRSPGLGDTAMYLCATSKRQDQETQYFGPGTRLLVL.